Below are 9 T cell receptor beta chains sequenced from a single sample in a study of OX40 agonist ivuxolimab in advanced cancers. TCRdb keeps only in-frame clones here, not all; method: immunoSEQ multiplex PCR. Among around 100,000 clones listed, about 92% were seen once. The sequences come from CD4+ or CD8+ T cells sorted from blood, collected in a trial of the OX40 agonist ivuxolimab. The receptors derive from an adult with an advanced solid tumor such as melanoma, head and neck, liver or kidney cancer.

This chain links TRBV10-3 with TRBJ2-3; 10 positions agree with TRBD1. Germline CDR1 and CDR2: ENHRY and SYGVKD. The junction had 11 bases not matched to a gene; V was cut back by 6 bases and J by 2 bases. CDR3 length equals 17 residues. This CDR3 reads CAISDKWTGGSTDTQYF. CDR3 nucleotides: TGTGCCATCAGCGACAAATGGACAGGGGGTTCCACAGATACGCAGTATTTT.

This clone has only one observation. This rearrangement joins TRBV10-3 to TRBJ2-3, with D hard to call. The germline CDR1 and CDR2 sequences are ENHRY and SYGVKD. V was pared by 6 bases and J by 4 bases, with 8 bases between. The CDR3 length is 12 residues. CDR3: CAIRGLSDTQYF. The CDR3 nucleotides read TGTGCCATCAGGGGTTTATCAGATACGCAGTATTTT.

Concerning this clone: Germline is not matched at one junction end, which may reflect a read error. This sequence joins TRBV28 and TRBJ2-7, with D possibly TRBD1 on 6 matching bases. CDR3 length: 14 amino acids. Per germline, CDR1 MDHEN and CDR2 SYDVKM. Here the CDR3 reads CASSRITGSSEQYF. In nucleotides, the CDR3 is TGTGCCAGCAGTAGAATAACAGGGTCCTCCGAGCAGTACTTC.

The rearrangement joins TRBV6-5 to TRBJ1-5; D is uncertain. V gave up 5 bases and J gave up 5 bases, with 7 bases separating them. The germline CDR1 and CDR2 sequences are MNHEY and SVGAGI. CDR3 length: 12 residues. In DNA form, the CDR3 reads TGTGCCAGCAGTGGAGGTTATCAGCCCCAGCATTTT. Protein product: CASSGGYQPQHF.

The rearrangement uses TRBV4-2 and TRBJ2-3; D gene unclear. The germline V gene encodes CDR1 LGHNA and CDR2 YNFKEQ. The CDR3 is made up of 18 amino acids. V lost 1 base and J lost 0, with 17 bases in between. In DNA form, the CDR3 reads TGTGCCAGCAGCCAAGGACCGCGTGGAACCCCTAGCACAGATACGCAGTATTTT. Protein: CASSQGPRGTPSTDTQYF.

V gene TRBV28 combines with J gene TRBJ1-5; D is ambiguous. The ends were cut back, 2 bases at V and 2 bases at J, with 4 bases in the middle. Germline V lookup: CDR1 MDHEN, CDR2 SYDVKM. This CDR3 spans 13 amino acids. Here the CDR3 reads CASSLVGNQPQHF. CDR3 in DNA: TGTGCCAGCAGTTTAGTTGGCAATCAGCCCCAGCATTTT.

This chain joins TRBV10-3 and TRBJ2-1; 7 nucleotides align to TRBD2. The germline gives CDR1 ENHRY, CDR2 SYGVKD. With V trimmed by 11 bases and J by 9 bases, 16 bases remained unmatched. The CDR3 consists of 14 residues. The CDR3 DNA follows: TGTGCCGGCGGGAGTCAGGACACCCCGGGTGAGCAGTTCTTC. It yields the protein CAGGSQDTPGEQFF.

The J gene is TRBJ1-6, the V gene TRBV30, with unresolved D. V gave up 3 bases and J gave up 1 base, with 10 bases separating them. CDR3 length equals 15 residues. Germline CDR1 GTSNPN, CDR2 SVGIG (reference sequence). CDR3 bases: TGTGCCTGGAGGCAAACGGGGTCCTATAATTCACCCCTCCACTTT. This encodes CAWRQTGSYNSPLHF.

The V gene is TRBV28, the J gene TRBJ1-2; D uncertain. The germline CDR1 and CDR2 sequences are MDHEN and SYDVKM. Trimming took 2 bases from V and 4 from J, leaving 11 bases between them. The length of the CDR3 is 14 residues. The CDR3 region is CASSLPGYGYGYTF. CDR3 bases: TGTGCCAGCAGTTTACCTGGGTACGGCTATGGCTACACCTTC.